The present TCR beta chain was sequenced within a study of T cell responses to AZD1222 COVID-19 vaccine. Findings of the study overall: Spike was spanned by vaccine-associated CD4 TCRs, with dominance at 160-218 and 743-854.

Investigators merged groups given second doses at roughly 4 or roughly 12 weeks. Sequencing used immunoSEQ multiplex PCR; TCRdb keeps in-frame clones, though not all of them. The repertoire holds fewer than 120,000 clones, with less than 95% as singletons. This clone was seen a single time. The antigen is not known. Germline loops: CDR1 SEHNR, CDR2 FQNEAQ (reference sequence). The CDR3 has 13 amino acids. V dropped 5 bases and J dropped 2 bases, with 9 bases sitting between them. The V and J genes are TRBV7-9 and TRBJ1-1; no definite D call. The sequenced sample was peripheral blood, obtained 28 days after the second AZD1222 dose. This TCR came from an adult who received the AZD1222 COVID-19 vaccine. The CDR3 nucleotides read TGTGCCAGCAGCGCCACAGCAAACACTGAAGCTTTCTTT. Translation gives CASSATANTEAFF.